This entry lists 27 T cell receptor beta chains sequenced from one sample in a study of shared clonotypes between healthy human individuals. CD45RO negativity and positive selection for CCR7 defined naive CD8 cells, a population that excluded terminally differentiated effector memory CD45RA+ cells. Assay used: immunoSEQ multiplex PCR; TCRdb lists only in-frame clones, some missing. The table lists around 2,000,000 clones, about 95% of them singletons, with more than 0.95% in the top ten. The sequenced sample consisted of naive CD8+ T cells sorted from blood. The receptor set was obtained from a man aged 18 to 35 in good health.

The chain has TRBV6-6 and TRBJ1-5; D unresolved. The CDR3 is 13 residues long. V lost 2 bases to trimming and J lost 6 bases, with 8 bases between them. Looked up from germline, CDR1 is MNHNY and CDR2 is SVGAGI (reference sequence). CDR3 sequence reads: CASSYGYGQPQHF. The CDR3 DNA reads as TGTGCCAGCAGTTACGGTTATGGTCAGCCCCAGCATTTT.

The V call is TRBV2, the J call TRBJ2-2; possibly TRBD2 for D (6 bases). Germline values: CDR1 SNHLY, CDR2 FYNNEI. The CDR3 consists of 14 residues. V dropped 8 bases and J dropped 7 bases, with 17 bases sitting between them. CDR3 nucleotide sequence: TGTGCCAGCGGCGGGACGCAAGCTAACGGGGAGCTGTTTTTT. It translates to CASGGTQANGELFF.

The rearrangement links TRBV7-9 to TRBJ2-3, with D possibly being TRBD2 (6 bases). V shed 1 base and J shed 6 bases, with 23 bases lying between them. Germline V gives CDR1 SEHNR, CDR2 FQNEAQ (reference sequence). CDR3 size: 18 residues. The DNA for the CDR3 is TGTGCCAGCAGCTTAGGGGGGGAAGTGGGAGGCCCCCAGGATACGCAGTATTTT. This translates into CASSLGGEVGGPQDTQYF.

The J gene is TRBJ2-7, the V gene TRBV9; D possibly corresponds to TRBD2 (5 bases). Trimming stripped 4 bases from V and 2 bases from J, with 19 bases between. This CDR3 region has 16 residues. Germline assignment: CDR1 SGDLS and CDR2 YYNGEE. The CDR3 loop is CASSPTPTGITYEQYF. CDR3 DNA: TGTGCCAGCAGCCCAACGCCGACGGGGATTACCTACGAGCAGTACTTC.

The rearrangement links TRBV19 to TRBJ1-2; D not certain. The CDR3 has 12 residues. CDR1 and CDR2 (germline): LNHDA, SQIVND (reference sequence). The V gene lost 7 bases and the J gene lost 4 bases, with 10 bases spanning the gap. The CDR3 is CASMRNAYGYTF. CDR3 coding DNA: TGTGCCAGTATGAGGAATGCCTATGGCTACACCTTC.

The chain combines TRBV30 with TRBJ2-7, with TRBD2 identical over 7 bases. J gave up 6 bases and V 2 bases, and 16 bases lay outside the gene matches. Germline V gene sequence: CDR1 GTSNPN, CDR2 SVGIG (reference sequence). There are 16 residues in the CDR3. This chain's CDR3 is CAWSLAAPIWTGEQYF. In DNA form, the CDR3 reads TGTGCCTGGAGTCTAGCGGCCCCAATTTGGACGGGCGAGCAGTACTTC.

The CDR3 DNA reads as TGTGCCAGCAGCCATGGCTACCAGACAAAAGATACGCAGTATTTT. This encodes CASSHGYQTKDTQYF. The chain couples TRBV4-2 to TRBJ2-3; D gene unclear. V dropped 3 bases and J dropped 5 bases, with 15 bases sitting between them. Germline V CDR1 and CDR2: LGHNA, YNFKEQ. This CDR3 comprises 15 residues.

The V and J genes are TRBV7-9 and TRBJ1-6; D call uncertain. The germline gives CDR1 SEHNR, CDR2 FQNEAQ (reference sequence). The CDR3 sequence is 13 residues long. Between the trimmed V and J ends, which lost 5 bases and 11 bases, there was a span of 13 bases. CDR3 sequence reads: CASSQGRVPPLHF. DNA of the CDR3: TGTGCCAGCAGCCAAGGGCGGGTCCCACCCCTCCACTTT.

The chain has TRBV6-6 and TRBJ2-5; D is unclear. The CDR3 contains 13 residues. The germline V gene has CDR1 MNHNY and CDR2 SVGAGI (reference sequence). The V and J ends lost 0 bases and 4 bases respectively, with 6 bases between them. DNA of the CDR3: TGTGCCAGCAGTTACTCTTCCGTAGAGACCCAGTACTTC. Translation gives CASSYSSVETQYF.

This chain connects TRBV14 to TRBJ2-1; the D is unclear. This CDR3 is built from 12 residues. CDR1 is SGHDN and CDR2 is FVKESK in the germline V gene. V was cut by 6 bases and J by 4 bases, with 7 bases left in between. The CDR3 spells CASRGRYNEQFF. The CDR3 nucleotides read TGTGCCAGCAGGGGAAGGTACAATGAGCAGTTCTTC.

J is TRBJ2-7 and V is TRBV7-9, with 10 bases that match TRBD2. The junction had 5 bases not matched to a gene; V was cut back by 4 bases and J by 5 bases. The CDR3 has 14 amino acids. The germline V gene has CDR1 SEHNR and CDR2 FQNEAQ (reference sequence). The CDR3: CASSYPSGRDEQYF. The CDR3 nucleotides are TGTGCCAGCAGCTACCCTAGCGGGAGAGACGAGCAGTACTTC.

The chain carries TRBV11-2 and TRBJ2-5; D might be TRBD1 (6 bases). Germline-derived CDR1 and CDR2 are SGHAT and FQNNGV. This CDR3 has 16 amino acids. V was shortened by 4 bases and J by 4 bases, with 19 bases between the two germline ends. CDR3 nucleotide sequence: TGTGCCAGCAGCTCACCTAGCAGGGGAATGGGAGAGACCCAGTACTTC. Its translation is CASSSPSRGMGETQYF.

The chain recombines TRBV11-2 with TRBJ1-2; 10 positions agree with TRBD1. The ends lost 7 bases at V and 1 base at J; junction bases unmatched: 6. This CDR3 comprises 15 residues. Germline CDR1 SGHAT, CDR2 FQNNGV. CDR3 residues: CASTPGTGVNYGYTF. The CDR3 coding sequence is TGTGCCAGCACGCCAGGGACAGGGGTTAACTATGGCTACACCTTC.

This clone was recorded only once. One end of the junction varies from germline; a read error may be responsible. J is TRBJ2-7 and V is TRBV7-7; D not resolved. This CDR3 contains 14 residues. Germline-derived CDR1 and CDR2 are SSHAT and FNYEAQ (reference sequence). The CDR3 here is CASSKDGSSYEQYF. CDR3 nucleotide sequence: TGTGCTAGCAGTAAAGACGGCAGCTCCTACGAGCAGTACTTC.

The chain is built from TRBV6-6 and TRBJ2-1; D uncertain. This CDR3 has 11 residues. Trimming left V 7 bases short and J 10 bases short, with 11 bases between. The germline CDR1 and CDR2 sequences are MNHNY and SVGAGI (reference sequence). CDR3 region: CASTDVMEQFF. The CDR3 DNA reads TGTGCCAGCACCGATGTGATGGAGCAGTTCTTC.

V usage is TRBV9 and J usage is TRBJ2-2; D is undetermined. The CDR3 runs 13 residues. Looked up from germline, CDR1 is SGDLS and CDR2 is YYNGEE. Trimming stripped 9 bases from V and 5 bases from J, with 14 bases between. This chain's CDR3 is CATGPSWTGELFF. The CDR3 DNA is TGTGCCACCGGTCCCTCCTGGACCGGGGAGCTGTTTTTT.

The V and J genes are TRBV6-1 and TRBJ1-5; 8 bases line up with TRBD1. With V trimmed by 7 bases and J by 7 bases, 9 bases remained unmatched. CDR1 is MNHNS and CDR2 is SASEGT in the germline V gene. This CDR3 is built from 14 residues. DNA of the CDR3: TGTGCCAGCACCCTAGGACAGGGCGGACAGCCCCAGCATTTT. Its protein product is CASTLGQGGQPQHF.

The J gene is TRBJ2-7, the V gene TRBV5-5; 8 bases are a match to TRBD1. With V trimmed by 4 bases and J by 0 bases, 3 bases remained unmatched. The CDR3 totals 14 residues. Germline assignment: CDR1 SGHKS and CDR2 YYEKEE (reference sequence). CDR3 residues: CASSGGTGSYEQYF. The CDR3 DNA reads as TGTGCCAGCAGCGGGGGGACAGGCTCCTACGAGCAGTACTTC.

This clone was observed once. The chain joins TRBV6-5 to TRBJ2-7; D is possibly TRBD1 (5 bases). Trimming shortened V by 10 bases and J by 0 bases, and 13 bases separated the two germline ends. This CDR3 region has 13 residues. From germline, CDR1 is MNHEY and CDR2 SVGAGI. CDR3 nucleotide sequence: TGTGCCACCCGACAGACCTACTCCTACGAGCAGTACTTC. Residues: CATRQTYSYEQYF.

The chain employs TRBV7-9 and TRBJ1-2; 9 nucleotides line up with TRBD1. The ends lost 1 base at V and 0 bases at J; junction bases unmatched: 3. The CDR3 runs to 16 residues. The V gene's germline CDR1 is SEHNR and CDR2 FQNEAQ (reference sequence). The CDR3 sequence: CASSLGTGEANYGYTF. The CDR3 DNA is TGTGCCAGCAGCTTAGGGACAGGGGAGGCTAACTATGGCTACACCTTC.

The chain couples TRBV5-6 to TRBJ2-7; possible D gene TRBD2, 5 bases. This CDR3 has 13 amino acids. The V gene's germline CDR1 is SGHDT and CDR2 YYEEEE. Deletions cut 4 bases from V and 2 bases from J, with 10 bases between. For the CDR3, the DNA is TGTGCCAGCAGCCAGACTACCCCCTACGAGCAGTACTTC. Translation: CASSQTTPYEQYF.

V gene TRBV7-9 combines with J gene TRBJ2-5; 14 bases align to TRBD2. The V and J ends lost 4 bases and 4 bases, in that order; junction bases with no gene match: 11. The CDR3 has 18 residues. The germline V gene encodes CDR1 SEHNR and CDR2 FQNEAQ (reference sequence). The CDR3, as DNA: TGTGCCAGCAGCTCCCCCGGGACTAGCGGGAGAAATGGAGAGACCCAGTACTTC. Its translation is CASSSPGTSGRNGETQYF.

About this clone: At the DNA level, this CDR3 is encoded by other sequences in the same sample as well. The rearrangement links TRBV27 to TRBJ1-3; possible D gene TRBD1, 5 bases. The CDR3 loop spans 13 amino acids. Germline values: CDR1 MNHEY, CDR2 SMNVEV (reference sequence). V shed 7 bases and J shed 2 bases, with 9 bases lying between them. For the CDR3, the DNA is TGTGCCAGCACCACGGGGGCTGGAAACACCATATATTTT. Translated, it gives CASTTGAGNTIYF.

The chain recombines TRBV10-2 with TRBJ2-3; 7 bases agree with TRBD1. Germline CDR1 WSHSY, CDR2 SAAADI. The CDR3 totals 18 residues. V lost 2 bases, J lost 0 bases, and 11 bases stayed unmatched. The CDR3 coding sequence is TGCGCCAGCAGTGAGCCCGGGACAGTCGAATTTAGCACAGATACGCAGTATTTT. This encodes CASSEPGTVEFSTDTQYF.

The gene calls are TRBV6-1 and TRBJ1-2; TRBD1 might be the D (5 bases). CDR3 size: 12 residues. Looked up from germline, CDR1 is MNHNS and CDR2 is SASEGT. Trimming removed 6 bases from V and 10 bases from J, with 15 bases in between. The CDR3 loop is CASRTEGSPYTF. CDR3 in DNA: TGTGCCAGCAGGACAGAGGGCAGCCCCTACACCTTC.

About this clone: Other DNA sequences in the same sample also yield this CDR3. The CDR3 DNA reads TGTGCCAGCAGCTTGGCCGGTCAAGAGCAGTACTTC. Translated: CASSLAGQEQYF. This chain joins TRBV13 and TRBJ2-7; D ambiguous. With 3 bases removed from V and 7 bases from J, the gap between germline ends came to 10 bases. The CDR3 is made up of 12 amino acids. Germline CDR1 and CDR2: PRHDT and FYEKMQ (reference sequence).

This CDR3 reads CATSRATGMKTQYF. CDR3 DNA sequence: TGTGCCACCAGCAGGGCGACAGGGATGAAGACCCAGTACTTC. The chain links TRBV15 to TRBJ2-5; 7 nucleotides agree with TRBD1. J was trimmed by 6 bases and V by 3 bases; bases with no gene match: 7. Germline lookup yields CDR1 LNHNV and CDR2 YYDKDF (reference sequence). The CDR3 totals 14 residues.